The sample holds a few counts of the clone carrying this T cell receptor (beta chain). What it binds is unknown. This sample stems from a study of human T cells and chemical hapten exposure. Study-level information: How much TCR each sample yielded varied, mostly because pooled library volumes differed slightly.

Library construction involved attaching unique molecular identifiers to individual cDNA molecules, which allowed quantitative, reproducible TCR counting. TCRdb processed the RACE reads anew with MiXCR; each CDR3 protein has one entry. The sample lists 130,000 or so distinct CDR3 sequences, approximately 9.1% seen once, with 1.5% to 2% in the top ten. Between the trimmed V and J ends, which lost 3 bases and 6 bases, there was a span of 9 bases. CDR3 length equals 13 residues. The germline gives CDR1 KGHSH, CDR2 LQKENI. Study-wide results and limits: TCRs above 1 in 1000 frequency did not change with DPC sensitization.

The time point is: healthy volunteer bleed at 2 weeks. The starting material, unfractionated whole blood, was used for total RNA extraction. The chain joins TRBV18 to TRBJ1-5; no clear D. This receptor was identified in a male donor in good health. Some clones in this sample may be carry-over from other donors' samples. Sequences were obtained from whole blood. The chain's CDR3 is CASSPGESQPQHF. As DNA, the CDR3 is TGTGCCAGCTCACCCGGGGAATCTCAGCCCCAGCATTTT.